This TCR beta chain was retrieved from a study of blood T cells in healthy people across ages. The use of a sample-barcoded 5' primer and a J-beta primer mix characterized a second PCR of 7 to 11 cycles. MiXCR, run by TCRdb on the 5' RACE reads, gives a single entry per CDR3 protein. The table shows hundreds of thousands of distinct CDR3 sequences, with about 61% occurring only once. The sample providers were healthy Caucasian people from Russia, aged about 6 to 95. In each sample, at least 7 million PBMCs were isolated. This CDR3 comprises 16 residues. V was pared by 9 bases and J by 7 bases, with 16 bases of the junction left unmatched. Germline values: CDR1 KGHDR, CDR2 SFDVKD.

The receptor was derived from a man in his forties in good health. The chain is built from TRBV24-1 and TRBJ2-7; 11 bases are shared with TRBD2. Sequenced input: blood. The chain's CDR3 is CATEASGRSSYNEQYF. In DNA, the CDR3 is TGTGCCACCGAAGCTAGCGGGAGGAGCTCCTACAATGAGCAGTACTTC.